This T cell receptor beta chain originates from a study of T cells after yellow fever vaccination. Whole-study context: Low-cell-number fractions were prepared with SMART-Seq v4 Ultra Low Input.

Whole-study results and caveats: Clonotypes appearing in both CD4 and CD8 compartments existed, and their share was small. Booster sampling recovered most clones from primary vaccination (under 97% CD4, approximately 90% CD8).

This clonotype was picked up a small number of times. What it recognizes is unknown. Synthesis of TCR cDNA relied on 5'RACE template switching, which attached a universal primer site and UMIs. TCRdb used MiXCR to reprocess the 5' RACE reads, holding one entry per CDR3 protein. The table shows some 390,000 distinct CDR3 sequences, with about 17% occurring only once. The V end was cut by 3 bases, the J end by 2 bases, with 14 bases between. CDR1 and CDR2 (germline): DFQATT, SNEGSKA (reference sequence). There are 15 residues in the CDR3. This clonotype was obtained from a man younger than 35 who received the YFV17D yellow fever vaccine. The sequenced sample was PBMCs, obtained before the yellow fever booster vaccination. The chain couples TRBV20-1 to TRBJ2-1, with D possibly being TRBD2 (5 bases). The CDR3 DNA sequence: TGCAGTGCTAGGCCGGGGTTCATCCCCTACAATGAGCAGTTCTTC. Encoded protein: CSARPGFIPYNEQFF.